This T cell receptor (beta chain) stems from a study of blood T cell repertoires in COVID-19. Overall study: Sites in the United States, Italy and Spain provided acute and convalescent COVID-19 samples. Sources were T cells, B-cell-depleted T cells, or PBMCs; the material itself was cDNA or gDNA.

In the study's own analysis: Amplification with reference gene primers provided the estimates of nucleated cell counts. Sequenced by immunoSEQ multiplex PCR; TCRdb stores in-frame clones only, minus some. D and trimming come from the DNA, and the V and J calls and clone size come from that table. Of 150,000 to 200,000 clones listed, about nine tenths are singletons. Looked up from germline, CDR1 is DFQATT and CDR2 is SNEGSKA (reference sequence). The CDR3 consists of 11 residues. The V gene lost 1 base and the J gene lost 6 bases, with 6 bases spanning the gap. This clonotype was obtained from a man between 60 and 70 years old with active or convalescent COVID-19. Sequenced input: peripheral blood. The chain is built from TRBV20-1 and TRBJ1-1; no clear D. The CDR3 DNA is TGCAGTGCTAGAGGCCCGGCTGAAGCTTTCTTT. Translated: CSARGPAEAFF.